One sample yielded the 20 T cell receptor beta chains listed below, sequenced in a study of shared clonotypes between healthy human individuals. Generated by immunoSEQ multiplex PCR, the TCRdb table keeps only in-frame clones and is missing some. In the table there are a few million clones, approximately 96% of which are singletons. The sample consisted of naive CD4+ T cells sorted from blood. Subset noted: CD45RA+ positively selected. Source of these receptors: a man in his late teens or twenties in good health.

V usage is TRBV11-2 and J usage is TRBJ2-1; D unclear. The CDR3 runs to 15 residues. The germline V gene encodes CDR1 SGHAT and CDR2 FQNNGV. V lost 5 bases and J 3 bases, leaving 14 bases between the germline ends. CDR3 sequence reads: CASSHYRKDYNEQFF. Here the CDR3 DNA reads TGTGCCAGCAGCCACTACCGAAAAGACTACAATGAGCAGTTCTTC.

As to this clone: The identical CDR3 is also encoded by other nucleotide sequences in the sample. CDR3 sequence: CASSRQGTYEQYF. The DNA of the CDR3 is TGTGCCAGCAGTCGTCAGGGGACCTACGAGCAGTACTTC. J is TRBJ2-7 and V is TRBV2, with D possibly matching TRBD1 (6 bases). Germline V gene data show CDR1 as SNHLY and CDR2 as FYNNEI. Deletions cut 5 bases from V and 2 bases from J, with 10 bases between. The CDR3 consists of 13 residues. Together with reference TRBV2 and TRBJ2-7, the CDR3 gives the full variable domain: EPEVTQTPSHQVTQMGQEVILRCVPISNHLYFYWYRQILGQKVEFLVSFYNNEISEKSEIFDDQFSVERPDGSNFTLKIRSTKLEDSAMYFCASSRQGTYEQYFGPGTRLTVT.

This chain connects TRBV7-2 to TRBJ2-7; 10 bases line up with TRBD1. Trimming took 6 bases from V and 5 from J; bases not matched to a gene: 10. CDR3 size: 15 residues. Germline CDR1 is SGHTA and CDR2 is FQGNSA. The CDR3 region has the DNA TGTGCCAGCAGATTCAAGACAGGGGGCAACCACGAGCAGTACTTC. Protein product: CASRFKTGGNHEQYF.

The V and J genes are TRBV11-2 and TRBJ2-5; the match to TRBD1 covers 8 bases. Trimming at V came to 2 bases and at J to 0 bases, leaving 11 bases not matched to a gene. The V gene's germline CDR1 is SGHAT and CDR2 FQNNGV. This CDR3 has 18 amino acids. CDR3 DNA: TGTGCCAGCAGCTTATTCAAGTGGGACAGGCGATACCAAGAGACCCAGTACTTC. Amino acids: CASSLFKWDRRYQETQYF.

The V and J genes are TRBV10-1 and TRBJ2-3, with 10 bases that match TRBD2. Germline lookup yields CDR1 WNHNN and CDR2 SYGVQD (reference sequence). This CDR3 comprises 15 residues. Trimming cost V 5 bases and J 3 bases; bases outside gene matches: 5. The CDR3 nucleotides read TGCGCCAGCAGTCTCACTAGCGGGGTTACAGATACGCAGTATTTT. This translates into CASSLTSGVTDTQYF.

The rearrangement uses TRBV4-3 and TRBJ2-3; unclear D gene. This CDR3 comprises 13 residues. Per germline, CDR1 LGHNA and CDR2 YSLEER. Trimming took off 3 bases at V and 4 bases at J, with 8 bases between the two ends. DNA of the CDR3: TGCGCCAGCAGCCACCCCGGAGCAGATACGCAGTATTTT. The encoded protein is CASSHPGADTQYF.

The CDR3 region is CASSVARGKGHGELFF. For the CDR3, the DNA is TGTGCCAGCAGCGTAGCTCGTGGGAAGGGGCACGGGGAGCTGTTTTTT. The chain carries TRBV9 and TRBJ2-2, with D maybe TRBD1 (5 bases). V lost 0 bases, J lost 7 bases, and 16 bases lay in between. CDR3 length equals 16 residues. From germline, CDR1 is SGDLS and CDR2 YYNGEE.

This chain connects TRBV6-1 to TRBJ2-7, with D possibly called TRBD1 or TRBD2 (6 bases each). Germline CDR1 and CDR2: MNHNS and SASEGT. Trimming pared 2 bases from V and 4 bases from J, leaving 9 bases between. The CDR3 totals 13 residues. The CDR3 DNA sequence: TGTGCCAGCAGTGAAAGGGGGGTATACGAGCAGTACTTC. The encoded protein is CASSERGVYEQYF.

This chain joins TRBV30 and TRBJ2-7; a possible D gene is TRBD2 (6 bases). The CDR3 length is 14 residues. Trimming shortened V by 1 base and J by 1 base, and 11 bases separated the two germline ends. Germline values: CDR1 GTSNPN, CDR2 SVGIG (reference sequence). The CDR3 protein is CAWSGRDLSYEQYF. The CDR3 DNA follows: TGTGCCTGGAGTGGCCGGGACTTATCCTACGAGCAGTACTTC.

The chain is built from TRBV27 and TRBJ1-6; D is perhaps TRBD1 (5 bases). Germline V lookup: CDR1 MNHEY, CDR2 SMNVEV (reference sequence). Trimming took 2 bases from V and 0 from J, leaving 8 bases between them. This CDR3 is built from 16 residues. CDR3 bases: TGTGCCAGCAGTTTACAGGGAAACTCCTATAATTCACCCCTCCACTTT. Amino acids: CASSLQGNSYNSPLHF.

This clone was detected only once. This chain uses TRBV18 with TRBJ2-7; TRBD1 matches 9 bases. The junction had 5 bases not matched to a gene; V was cut back by 3 bases and J by 5 bases. The CDR3 is 14 amino acids. Per the germline V gene, CDR1 is KGHSH and CDR2 is LQKENI. The CDR3 sequence: CASSPGQGQHEQYF. In DNA form, the CDR3 reads TGTGCCAGCTCACCGGGACAGGGCCAACACGAGCAGTACTTC.

The chain uses TRBV28 and TRBJ1-6, with D tentatively TRBD1 (5 bases). Trimming pared 5 bases from V and 9 bases from J, leaving 17 bases between. The CDR3 is 15 amino acids. Germline V gives CDR1 MDHEN, CDR2 SYDVKM. CDR3 sequence: CASSPLTASSSPLHF. The CDR3 DNA follows: TGTGCCAGCAGTCCTCTGACAGCCTCCAGTTCACCCCTCCACTTT.

The chain links TRBV28 to TRBJ2-7; no firm D call. The germline V gene encodes CDR1 MDHEN and CDR2 SYDVKM. V gave up 7 bases and J gave up 7 bases, with 17 bases separating them. The CDR3 is 13 amino acids. Written as DNA, the CDR3 is TGTGCCAGCACCCTGCTGGATTTAAAGGAGCAGTACTTC. Translation: CASTLLDLKEQYF.

The chain joins TRBV7-9 to TRBJ1-2; D gene ambiguous. The CDR3 consists of 14 residues. V was cut by 5 bases and J by 2 bases, with 12 bases left in between. Germline CDR1 is SEHNR and CDR2 is FQNEAQ (reference sequence). Here the CDR3 reads CASSISTGNYGYTF. In DNA, the CDR3 is TGTGCCAGCAGCATATCGACGGGAAACTATGGCTACACCTTC.

The chain employs TRBV30 and TRBJ1-2; a possible D gene is TRBD1 (5 bases). Trimming left V 1 base short and J 8 bases short, with 14 bases between. There are 13 residues in the CDR3. The germline gives CDR1 GTSNPN, CDR2 SVGIG (reference sequence). CDR3 loop: CAWSEPGNGGYTF. The CDR3 nucleotides read TGTGCCTGGAGTGAGCCAGGGAATGGCGGCTACACCTTC.

This chain joins TRBV5-1 and TRBJ2-2, with 9 bases matching TRBD1. This CDR3 spans 16 amino acids. Germline lookup yields CDR1 SGHRS and CDR2 YFSETQ. With 4 bases clipped from V and 5 bases from J, the junction kept 9 bases outside the gene matches. CDR3 amino acids: CASSPRDREYTGELFF. The CDR3 DNA is TGCGCCAGCAGCCCCCGGGACAGGGAGTATACCGGGGAGCTGTTTTTT.

The V and J genes are TRBV6-1 and TRBJ2-3; D unresolved. The CDR3 has 14 residues. V was trimmed by 4 bases and J by 2 bases, leaving 10 bases between them. Germline V CDR1 and CDR2: MNHNS, SASEGT. The CDR3 DNA sequence: TGTGCCAGCAGTGCGACTCTAACCACAGATACGCAGTATTTT. Amino acids: CASSATLTTDTQYF.

The gene calls are TRBV28 and TRBJ2-3; D may be TRBD2 (5 bases). The CDR3 has 15 residues. Trimming shortened V by 5 bases and J by 0 bases, and 12 bases separated the two germline ends. Germline V gene sequence: CDR1 MDHEN, CDR2 SYDVKM. The CDR3 nucleotides are TGTGCCAGCAGTCAGCGAGGAGGTAGCACAGATACGCAGTATTTT. This codes for CASSQRGGSTDTQYF.

The gene calls are TRBV5-5 and TRBJ1-6; D gene unclear. The germline V gene has CDR1 SGHKS and CDR2 YYEKEE (reference sequence). V was clipped by 0 bases and J by 5 bases, with 12 bases between them. CDR3 length equals 16 residues. This CDR3 is CASSLALNLNNSPLHF. The CDR3 bases are TGTGCCAGCAGCTTGGCCCTAAACCTTAATAATTCACCCCTCCACTTT.

Notes on this clone: Within the sample, other DNA sequences also encode this same CDR3. This chain uses TRBV7-2 with TRBJ2-5; unclear D gene. CDR3 length equals 13 residues. V gave up 1 base and J gave up 4 bases, with 7 bases separating them. CDR1 SGHTA and CDR2 FQGNSA come from the germline V gene. The DNA of the CDR3 is TGTGCCAGCAGCTTAGGGGCCGTAGAGACCCAGTACTTC. Protein sequence: CASSLGAVETQYF.